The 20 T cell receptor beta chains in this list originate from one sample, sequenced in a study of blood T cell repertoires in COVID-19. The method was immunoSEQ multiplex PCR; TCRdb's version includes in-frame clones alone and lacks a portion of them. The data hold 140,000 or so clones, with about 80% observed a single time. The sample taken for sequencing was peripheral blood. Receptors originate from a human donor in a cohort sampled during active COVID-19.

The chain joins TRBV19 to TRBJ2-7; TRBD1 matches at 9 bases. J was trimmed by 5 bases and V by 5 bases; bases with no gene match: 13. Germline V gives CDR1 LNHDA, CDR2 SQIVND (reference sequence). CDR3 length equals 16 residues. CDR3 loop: CASSSLGGQGGHEQYF. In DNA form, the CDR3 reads TGTGCCAGTAGTTCCCTAGGGGGACAGGGAGGTCACGAGCAGTACTTC.

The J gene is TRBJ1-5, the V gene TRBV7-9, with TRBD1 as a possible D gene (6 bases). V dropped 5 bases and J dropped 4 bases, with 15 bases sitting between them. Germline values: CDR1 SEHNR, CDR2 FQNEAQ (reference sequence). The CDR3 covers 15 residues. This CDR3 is CASSPRGGGNQPQHF. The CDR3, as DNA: TGTGCCAGCAGCCCCAGGGGCGGGGGGAATCAGCCCCAGCATTTT.

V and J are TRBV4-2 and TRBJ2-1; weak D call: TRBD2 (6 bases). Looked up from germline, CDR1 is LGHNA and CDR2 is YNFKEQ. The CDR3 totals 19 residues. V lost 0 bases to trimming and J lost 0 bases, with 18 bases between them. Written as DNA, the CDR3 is TGTGCCAGCAGCCAAGAACGGGCGGTGGGACTGAGCTCCTACAATGAGCAGTTCTTC. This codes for CASSQERAVGLSSYNEQFF.

The CDR3 region is CASSRRQGTYGYTF. Here the CDR3 DNA reads TGTGCCAGCAGCCGCCGACAGGGGACCTATGGCTACACCTTC. The chain has TRBV5-6 and TRBJ1-2, with TRBD1 matching over 8 bases. This CDR3 has 14 residues. With V trimmed by 4 bases and J by 4 bases, 6 bases remained unmatched. Germline values: CDR1 SGHDT, CDR2 YYEEEE.

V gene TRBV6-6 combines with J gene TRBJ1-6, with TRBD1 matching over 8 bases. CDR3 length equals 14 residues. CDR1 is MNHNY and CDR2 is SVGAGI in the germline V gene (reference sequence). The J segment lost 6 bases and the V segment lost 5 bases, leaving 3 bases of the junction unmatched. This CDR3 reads CASSLTGGNSPLHF. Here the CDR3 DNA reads TGTGCCAGCAGTCTTACAGGGGGTAATTCACCCCTCCACTTT.

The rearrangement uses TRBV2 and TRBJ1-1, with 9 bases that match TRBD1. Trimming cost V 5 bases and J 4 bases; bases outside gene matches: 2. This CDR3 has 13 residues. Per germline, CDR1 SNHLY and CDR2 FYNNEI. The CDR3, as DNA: TGTGCCAGCAGTATGACAGGGGGCACTGAAGCTTTCTTT. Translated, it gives CASSMTGGTEAFF.

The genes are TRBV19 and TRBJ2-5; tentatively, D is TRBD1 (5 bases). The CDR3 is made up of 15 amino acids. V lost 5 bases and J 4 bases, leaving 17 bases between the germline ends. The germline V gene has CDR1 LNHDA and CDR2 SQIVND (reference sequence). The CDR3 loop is CASSPRGKVGETQYF. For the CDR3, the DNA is TGTGCCAGTAGTCCAAGGGGAAAGGTTGGAGAGACCCAGTACTTC.

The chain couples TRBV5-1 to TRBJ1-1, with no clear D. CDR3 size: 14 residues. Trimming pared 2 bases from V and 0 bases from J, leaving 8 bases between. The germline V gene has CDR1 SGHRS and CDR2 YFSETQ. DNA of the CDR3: TGCGCCAGCAGCTTCAAAGACATGAACACTGAAGCTTTCTTT. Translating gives CASSFKDMNTEAFF. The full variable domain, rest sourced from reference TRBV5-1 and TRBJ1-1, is KAGVTQTPRYLIKTRGQQVTLSCSPISGHRSVSWYQQTPGQGLQFLFEYFSETQRNKGNFPGRFSGRQFSNSRSEMNVSTLELGDSALYLCASSFKDMNTEAFFGQGTRLTVV.

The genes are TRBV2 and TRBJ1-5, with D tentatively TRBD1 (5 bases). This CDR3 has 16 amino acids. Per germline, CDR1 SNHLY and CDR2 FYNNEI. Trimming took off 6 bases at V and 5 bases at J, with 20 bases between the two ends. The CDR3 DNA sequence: TGTGCCAGCAGAGGGTCAGGGAAAATTGTGTATCAGCCCCAGCATTTT. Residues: CASRGSGKIVYQPQHF.

This CDR3 reads CASSLAGEASEAFF. In DNA form, the CDR3 reads TGTGCCAGCAGCTTAGCGGGGGAGGCGTCTGAAGCTTTCTTT. The rearrangement joins TRBV7-6 to TRBJ1-1, with D perhaps matching TRBD1 (5 bases). CDR1 and CDR2 (germline): SGHVS, FNYEAQ. Trimming left V 0 bases short and J 6 bases short, with 11 bases between. The CDR3 runs to 14 residues.

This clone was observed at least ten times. In nucleotides, the CDR3 is TGCGCCAGCAGCTTTCGACAGGGAGTGAAAGATGGCTACACCTTC. It codes for CASSFRQGVKDGYTF. The chain has TRBV5-1 and TRBJ1-2, with TRBD1 matching 7 bases. The length of the CDR3 is 15 residues. V shed 2 bases and J 6 bases; nucleotides not matched to a gene: 10. CDR1 and CDR2 (germline): SGHRS, YFSETQ.

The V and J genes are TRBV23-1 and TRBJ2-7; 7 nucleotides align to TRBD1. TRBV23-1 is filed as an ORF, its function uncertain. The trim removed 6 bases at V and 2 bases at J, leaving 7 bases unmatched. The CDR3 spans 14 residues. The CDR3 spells CASREDRPTYEQYF. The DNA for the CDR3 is TGCGCCAGCAGGGAGGACAGGCCTACCTACGAGCAGTACTTC.

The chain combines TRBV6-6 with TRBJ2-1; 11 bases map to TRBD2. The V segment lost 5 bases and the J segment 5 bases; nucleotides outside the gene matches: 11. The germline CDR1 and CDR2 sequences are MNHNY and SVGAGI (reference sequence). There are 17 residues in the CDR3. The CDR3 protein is CASSRWMTSGENNEQFF. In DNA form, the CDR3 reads TGTGCCAGCAGTCGCTGGATGACTAGCGGGGAGAACAATGAGCAGTTCTTC.

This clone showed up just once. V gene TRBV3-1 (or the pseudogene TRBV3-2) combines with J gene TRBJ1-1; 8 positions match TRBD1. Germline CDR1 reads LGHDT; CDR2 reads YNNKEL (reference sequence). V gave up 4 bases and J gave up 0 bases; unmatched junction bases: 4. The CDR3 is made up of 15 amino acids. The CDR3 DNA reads TGTGCCAGCAGCCCCCCGGGACAGGTGAACACTGAAGCTTTCTTT. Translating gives CASSPPGQVNTEAFF.

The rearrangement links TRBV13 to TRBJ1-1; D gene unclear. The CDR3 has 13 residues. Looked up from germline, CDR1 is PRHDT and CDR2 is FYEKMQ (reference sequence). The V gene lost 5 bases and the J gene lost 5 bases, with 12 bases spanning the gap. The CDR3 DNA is TGTGCCAGCAGCCTTTGGGCTGGAACTGAAGCTTTCTTT. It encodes CASSLWAGTEAFF.

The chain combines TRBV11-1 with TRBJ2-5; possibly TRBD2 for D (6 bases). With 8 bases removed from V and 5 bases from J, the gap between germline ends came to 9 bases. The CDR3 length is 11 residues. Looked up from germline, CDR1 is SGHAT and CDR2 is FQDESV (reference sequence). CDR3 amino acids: CASLRGETQYF. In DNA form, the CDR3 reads TGTGCCAGCCTTCGGGGGGAGACCCAGTACTTC.

The CDR3 loop is CASSSGGDYTDTQYF. CDR3 sequence (DNA): TGCGCCAGCAGCTCTGGCGGAGACTACACAGATACGCAGTATTTT. The chain combines TRBV5-1 with TRBJ2-3; D might be TRBD2 (5 bases). Germline assignment: CDR1 SGHRS and CDR2 YFSETQ. The ends were cut back, 3 bases at V and 2 bases at J, with 13 bases in the middle. CDR3 length: 15 amino acids.

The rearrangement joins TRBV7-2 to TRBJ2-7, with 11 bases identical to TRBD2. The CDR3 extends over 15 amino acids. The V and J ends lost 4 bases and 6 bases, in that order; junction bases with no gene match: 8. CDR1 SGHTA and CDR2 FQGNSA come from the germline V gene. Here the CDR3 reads CASSSASGGISEQYF. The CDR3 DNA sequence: TGTGCCAGCAGCTCCGCTAGCGGGGGGATCTCCGAGCAGTACTTC.

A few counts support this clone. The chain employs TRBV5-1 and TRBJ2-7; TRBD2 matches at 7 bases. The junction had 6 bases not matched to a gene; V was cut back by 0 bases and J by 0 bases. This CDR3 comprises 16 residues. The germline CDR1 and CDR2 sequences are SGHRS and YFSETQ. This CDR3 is CASSLGMGGSSYEQYF. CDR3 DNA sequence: TGCGCCAGCAGCTTGGGAATGGGGGGGAGCTCCTACGAGCAGTACTTC.

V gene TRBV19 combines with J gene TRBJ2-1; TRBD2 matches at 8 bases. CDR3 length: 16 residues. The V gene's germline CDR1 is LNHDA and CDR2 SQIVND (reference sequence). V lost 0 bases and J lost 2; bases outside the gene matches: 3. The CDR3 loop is CASSIDVAGTYNEQFF. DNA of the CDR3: TGTGCCAGTAGTATAGACGTAGCGGGGACCTACAATGAGCAGTTCTTC.